The T cell receptor (beta chain) described here comes from a study of blood T cell repertoires in COVID-19. Per the authors' pipeline: By means of reference gene primer amplification, nucleated cell counts were estimated. Assay used: immunoSEQ multiplex PCR; TCRdb lists only in-frame clones, some missing. The V and J calls and clone size come from that table; D and trimming were worked out from the DNA. The sample has 13,000 or so clones; approximately 90% are singletons. This CDR3 has 15 residues. V was shortened by 0 bases and J by 1 base, with 9 bases between the two germline ends. Germline CDR1 is LGHDT and CDR2 is YNNKEL (reference sequence).

This receptor was identified in a human donor in a cohort sampled during active COVID-19. This chain uses TRBV3-1 (or the pseudogene TRBV3-2) with TRBJ1-1, with D tentatively TRBD1 (6 bases). The sample consisted of peripheral blood. DNA of the CDR3: TGTGCCAGCAGCCAAGATCCGGGACAGAACACTGAAGCTTTCTTT. This sequence encodes CASSQDPGQNTEAFF.